A single sample gave rise to the 14 T cell receptor beta chains below, sequenced in a study of glioma-infiltrating T cells. TCR alpha and beta CDR3 regions were amplified from RNA using iRepertoire nested multiplex PCR. From the multiplex PCR reads, TCRdb called clonotypes with MiXCR, one entry per CDR3 protein. This table has around 150,000 distinct CDR3 sequences, approximately 39% appearing once. Sequenced sample: glioma tissue, nonneoplastic brain tissue, or PBMCs (not recorded which). The receptor set was obtained from a human donor with low-grade glioma or glioblastoma, undergoing nonglioma brain surgery, or in good health (not recorded which).

This chain joins TRBV4-1 and TRBJ1-6; a weak D match, TRBD1 (6 bases). Germline V gene lookup returns CDR1 MGHRA and CDR2 YSYEKL. Trimming removed 0 bases at V and 4 bases at J, with 10 bases between. The CDR3 covers 16 residues. The CDR3 is CASSQDGTGYNSPLHF. The DNA of the CDR3 is TGCGCCAGCAGCCAAGATGGAACAGGGTATAATTCACCCCTCCACTTT.

The rearrangement links TRBV28 to TRBJ2-1, with D hard to call. Trimming removed 8 bases from V and 8 bases from J, with 13 bases in between. The CDR3 loop spans 12 amino acids. The germline gives CDR1 MDHEN, CDR2 SYDVKM. CDR3 DNA sequence: TGTGCCAGCCCCCGGAAGGGCTATGAGCAGTTCTTC. Its translation is CASPRKGYEQFF.

This clonotype was seen a handful of times. The V call is TRBV27, the J call TRBJ2-2; D unclear. Germline lookup yields CDR1 MNHEY and CDR2 SMNVEV (reference sequence). The germline V and J ends were trimmed by 2 bases and 4 bases, with 14 bases remaining between them. The CDR3 is 16 amino acids. The CDR3 here is CASSLRLDSGTGELFF. DNA of the CDR3: TGTGCCAGCAGTTTACGTTTGGATTCGGGCACCGGGGAGCTGTTTTTT.

The V call is TRBV4-1, the J call TRBJ2-6; D not resolved. The CDR3 is 17 amino acids. V dropped 0 bases and J dropped 0 bases, with 9 bases sitting between them. CDR1 is MGHRA, CDR2 YSYEKL, per germline. The CDR3 loop is CASSQDSSHSGANVLTF. The CDR3, as DNA: TGCGCCAGCAGCCAAGATAGTTCACACTCTGGGGCCAACGTCCTGACTTTC.

This clonotype was seen more than once but under ten times. The chain uses TRBV4-3 and TRBJ1-4, with D hard to call. The CDR3 is made up of 14 amino acids. Trimming removed 1 base at V and 3 bases at J, with 6 bases between. From germline, CDR1 is LGHNA and CDR2 YSLEER. The CDR3, as DNA: TGCGCCAGCAGCCAAGCACAGTCTAATGAAAAACTGTTTTTT. It yields the protein CASSQAQSNEKLFF.

This clonotype came up many times. The chain joins TRBV6-1 to TRBJ2-3, with TRBD2 matching over 9 bases. This CDR3 has 15 amino acids. The germline CDR1 and CDR2 sequences are MNHNS and SASEGT. The trim removed 6 bases at V and 0 bases at J, leaving 4 bases unmatched. The chain's CDR3 is CASRLGLASTDTQYF. The CDR3 bases are TGTGCCAGCAGACTGGGACTAGCTAGCACAGATACGCAGTATTTT.

This chain uses TRBV4-1 with TRBJ1-1; TRBD1 aligns across 8 bases. The CDR3 runs to 14 residues. V shed 7 bases, J shed 0 bases, and the junction held 4 bases outside the gene matches. Germline V CDR1 and CDR2: MGHRA, YSYEKL. The CDR3 nucleotides are TGCGCCAGCAACGAGGACAGGGTGAACACTGAAGCTTTCTTT. Its translation is CASNEDRVNTEAFF.

The CDR3 is CASSLSGQETQYF. The CDR3 DNA is TGTGCCAGCAGTTTAAGCGGACAAGAGACCCAGTACTTC. The chain has TRBV12-3 or TRBV12-4 and TRBJ2-5; D may be TRBD2 (5 bases). The V end lost 2 bases, the J end lost 2 bases, and 6 bases lay between the germline ends. The CDR3 totals 13 residues.

The V call is TRBV20-1, the J call TRBJ1-1; 10 nucleotides line up with TRBD1. Losses at the gene ends were 3 bases for V and 4 bases for J; bases not matched to a gene: 8. The CDR3 sequence is 15 residues long. Per germline, CDR1 DFQATT and CDR2 SNEGSKA (reference sequence). CDR3: CSASTGTGDSTEAFF. For the CDR3, the DNA is TGCAGTGCTAGCACCGGGACAGGGGATAGCACTGAAGCTTTCTTT.

J is TRBJ2-1 and V is TRBV29-1; TRBD1 matches at 7 bases. The CDR3 sequence is 13 residues long. The V segment lost 7 bases and the J segment 4 bases; nucleotides outside the gene matches: 7. CDR1 is SQVTM and CDR2 is ANQGSEA in the germline V gene. The chain's CDR3 is CSAEWGQYNEQFF. DNA for the CDR3: TGCAGCGCCGAATGGGGACAGTACAATGAGCAGTTCTTC.

About this clonotype itself: At one boundary the junction diverges from the germline segment, which might be a read error. The V gene is TRBV27, the J gene TRBJ2-7; D is perhaps TRBD1 (5 bases). Germline loops: CDR1 MNHEY, CDR2 SMNVEV (reference sequence). The CDR3 consists of 14 residues. CDR3 DNA sequence: TGCGCCAGCAGCCAAGAGGCTAGGGGCTACGAGCAGTACTTC. This sequence encodes CASSQEARGYEQYF.

This clonotype was counted at least ten times. The chain uses TRBV28 and TRBJ2-1; 9 positions match TRBD2. CDR1 MDHEN and CDR2 SYDVKM come from the germline V gene. J lost 10 bases, V lost 7 bases, and 11 bases had no gene match. The CDR3 totals 14 residues. The CDR3 here is CASTIGLATREQFF. The CDR3 DNA sequence: TGTGCCAGCACTATAGGACTAGCGACAAGGGAGCAGTTCTTC.

This clonotype was found a few times. The chain uses TRBV6-1 and TRBJ1-1; weak D call: TRBD1 (5 bases). The CDR3 runs to 14 residues. V lost 6 bases and J 0 bases, leaving 11 bases between the germline ends. CDR1 is MNHNS, CDR2 SASEGT, per germline. The CDR3 DNA reads as TGTGCCAGCAGCCGGGGACCTATGAACACTGAAGCTTTCTTT. This sequence encodes CASSRGPMNTEAFF.

This clonotype is medium-sized within its sample. This chain uses TRBV15 with TRBJ2-1, with 9 bases that match TRBD2. The germline gives CDR1 LNHNV, CDR2 YYDKDF (reference sequence). This CDR3 spans 18 amino acids. The trim removed 1 base at V and 7 bases at J, leaving 14 bases unmatched. Here the CDR3 DNA reads TGTGCCACCAGCAGAGGGGATAGAGCGGGGGGCACGAGGAATGAGCAGTTCTTC. It yields the protein CATSRGDRAGGTRNEQFF.